One sample yielded the 10 T cell receptor beta chains listed below, sequenced in a study of cytomegalovirus exposure and HLA in healthy donors. The PCR used 60 Vbeta and 13 Jbeta primers. Sequencing was performed with immunoSEQ multiplex PCR; in TCRdb, only in-frame clones are kept and a portion is missing. There are 90,000 to 150,000 clones in the sample; about three quarters occur only once, and nearly 8.5% lies in the top ten. The sequenced sample was PBMCs. Source of these receptors: a woman between 35 and 50 years old in good health and CMV-seropositive.

This chain links TRBV5-4 with TRBJ2-2, with TRBD1 as a possible D gene (6 bases). The ends were cut back, 4 bases at V and 1 base at J, with 14 bases in the middle. This CDR3 spans 16 amino acids. From germline, CDR1 is SGHNT and CDR2 YYREEE (reference sequence). The CDR3 nucleotides read TGTGCCAGCAGCAAGATACCGGGACAGAACACCGGGGAGCTGTTTTTT. It yields the protein CASSKIPGQNTGELFF.

The V call is TRBV10-3, the J call TRBJ2-5; no clear D gene. This CDR3 is 13 amino acids long. Germline V lookup: CDR1 ENHRY, CDR2 SYGVKD. V was shortened by 6 bases and J by 4 bases, with 12 bases between the two germline ends. The CDR3 DNA reads as TGTGCCATCAGAGACGCAGGCCCAGAGACCCAGTACTTC. It encodes CAIRDAGPETQYF.

This chain uses TRBV7-2 with TRBJ2-2, with D tentatively TRBD2 (6 bases). The V gene's germline CDR1 is SGHTA and CDR2 FQGNSA. The CDR3 sequence is 15 residues long. Trimming left V 5 bases short and J 3 bases short, with 13 bases between. DNA of the CDR3: TGTGCCAGCAGCCTCCGGGACTTCTACACCGGGGAGCTGTTTTTT. Translation gives CASSLRDFYTGELFF. Together with reference TRBV7-2 and TRBJ2-2, the CDR3 gives the full variable domain: GAGVSQSPSNKVTEKGKDVELRCDPISGHTALYWYRQSLGQGLEFLIYFQGNSAPDKSGLPSDRFSAERTGGSVSTLTIQRTQQEDSAVYLCASSLRDFYTGELFFGEGSRLTVL.

The J gene is TRBJ1-4, the V gene TRBV5-1; TRBD1 aligns across 10 bases. Trimming at V came to 0 bases and at J to 8 bases, leaving 4 bases not matched to a gene. This CDR3 spans 15 amino acids. Germline assignment: CDR1 SGHRS and CDR2 YFSETQ. The CDR3 reads CASSLATGGLEKLFF. CDR3 bases: TGCGCCAGCAGCTTGGCGACAGGGGGCCTCGAAAAACTGTTTTTT.

V usage is TRBV27 and J usage is TRBJ2-1; the D gene is possibly TRBD2 (6 bases). Trimming removed 5 bases at V and 10 bases at J, with 15 bases between. Germline values: CDR1 MNHEY, CDR2 SMNVEV (reference sequence). The CDR3 spans 13 residues. CDR3 amino acids: CASSPTRDSEQFF. The CDR3 DNA reads as TGTGCCAGCAGTCCAACGCGGGACTCCGAGCAGTTCTTC.

The chain carries TRBV29-1 and TRBJ1-1; no definite D call. Trimming removed 7 bases from V and 1 base from J, with 7 bases in between. Germline values: CDR1 SQVTM, CDR2 ANQGSEA. This CDR3 comprises 11 residues. This chain's CDR3 is CSERQNTEAFF. The CDR3, as DNA: TGCAGCGAAAGACAGAACACTGAAGCTTTCTTT.

This chain uses TRBV6-5 with TRBJ2-5; 9 positions agree with TRBD1. The J call may be mistaken, given a closer DNA end match to TRBJ2-7. The germline gives CDR1 MNHEY, CDR2 SVGAGI. The CDR3 extends over 13 amino acids. CDR3 protein: CASRGTGRYEQYF. As DNA, the CDR3 is TGTGCCAGCCGCGGGACAGGGAGGTACGAGCAGTACTTC.

The chain combines TRBV4-2 with TRBJ1-4; tentative D call: TRBD1 (6 bases). In germline, CDR1 is LGHNA, CDR2 YNFKEQ. CDR3 length: 16 residues. Trimming removed 0 bases from V and 3 bases from J, with 11 bases in between. CDR3 in amino acids: CASSQDHRVSNEKLFF. The CDR3 DNA reads as TGTGCCAGCAGCCAAGATCACAGGGTTTCTAATGAAAAACTGTTTTTT.

The table lists this clone with a few counts. The rearrangement links TRBV5-6 to TRBJ2-3; a weak D match, TRBD2 (6 bases). V dropped 0 bases and J dropped 2 bases, with 13 bases sitting between them. CDR1 is SGHDT and CDR2 is YYEEEE in the germline V gene. The CDR3 contains 16 residues. CDR3 sequence reads: CASSLALAGITDTQYF. As DNA, the CDR3 is TGTGCCAGCAGCTTGGCCCTTGCGGGGATCACAGATACGCAGTATTTT.

The rearrangement links TRBV11-2 to TRBJ2-2; D may be TRBD1 (6 bases). In germline, CDR1 is SGHAT, CDR2 FQNNGV. Trimming took off 2 bases at V and 7 bases at J, with 14 bases between the two ends. The CDR3 consists of 15 residues. The CDR3 loop reads CASSLIPGVNGELFF. The CDR3 DNA sequence: TGTGCCAGCAGCTTAATACCAGGGGTGAACGGGGAGCTGTTTTTT.